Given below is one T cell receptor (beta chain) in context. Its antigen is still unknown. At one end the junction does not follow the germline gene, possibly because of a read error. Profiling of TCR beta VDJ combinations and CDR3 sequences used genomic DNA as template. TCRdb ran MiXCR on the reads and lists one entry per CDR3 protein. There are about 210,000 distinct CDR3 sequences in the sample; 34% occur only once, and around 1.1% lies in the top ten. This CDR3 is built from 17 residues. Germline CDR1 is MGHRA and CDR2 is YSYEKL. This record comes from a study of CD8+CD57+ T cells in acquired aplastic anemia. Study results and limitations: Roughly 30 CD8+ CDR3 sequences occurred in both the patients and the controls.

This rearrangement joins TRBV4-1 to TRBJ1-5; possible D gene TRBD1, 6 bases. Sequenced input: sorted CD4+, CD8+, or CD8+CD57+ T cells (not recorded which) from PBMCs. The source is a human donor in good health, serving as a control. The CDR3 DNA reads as TGCGCCGGCAGCCAAGCCTACCTCTCAGGGGGCAATCAGCCCCAGCATTTT. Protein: CAGSQAYLSGGNQPQHF.